The rows below give T cell receptor beta chains drawn from one sample of a study of shared T cell receptors in the human thymus. The repertoire was sequenced with immunoSEQ multiplex PCR; TCRdb's copy has only in-frame clones and lacks some. The top ten hold roughly 0.01% of the sample, which has 700,000 or so clones, approximately 85% seen once. These same records also appear under a second study, on human thymus T cells.

The material sequenced was thymocytes. These receptors were taken from a girl less than two years old with a congenital heart defect. CDR3s include the opening cysteine and the closing phenylalanine or tryptophan. Expanded clones are given a class, and other clones once, few, many or no size at all.

CDR3 protein,V gene,J gene,clone size
CASSSTVGESYEQYF,TRBV19,TRBJ2-7,.
CASSEAGGQHTDTQYF,TRBV6-1,TRBJ2-3,.
CASSYKRNPQSEQYF,TRBV6-6,TRBJ2-5,.
CASSYVGRSYNEQFF,TRBV6-6,TRBJ2-1,.
CASSQVRQGGNTEAFF,TRBV4-1,TRBJ1-1,.
CSVLPRAQVAGTNYGYTF,TRBV29-1,TRBJ1-2,.
CASSHSTDRGLTNEKLFF,TRBV27,TRBJ1-4,.
CASSDWKGQPHQTNYGYTF,TRBV2,TRBJ1-2,.
CAMGTRGSFEQYF,TRBV10-3,TRBJ2-7,once
CATRGGPRNQPQHF,TRBV19,TRBJ1-5,once
CASSSPGNNEQFF,TRBV27,TRBJ2-1,once
CASSHPNWGDTDTQYF,TRBV4-3,TRBJ2-3,.
CASSQEERRISYEQYF,TRBV14,TRBJ2-7,.
CATSSVSPRGEKLFF,TRBV15,TRBJ1-4,.
CASSQETKGGLYNEQFF,TRBV4-1,TRBJ2-1,few
CASSQDFGQSYYEQYF,TRBV4-3,TRBJ2-7,.
CASSLCPNEAIQYF,TRBV5-1,TRBJ2-5,.
CASAPFQGVAYEQYF,TRBV5-1,TRBJ2-7,.
CASSVEGQGHGYTF,TRBV9,TRBJ1-2,.
CASSETPATNEKLFF,TRBV2,TRBJ1-4,.
CASSLGGVPLNTDTQYF,TRBV5-1,TRBJ2-3,.
CASTDETETQNEQFF,TRBV9,TRBJ2-1,.
CASSLGVTGVKGYTF,TRBV7-9,TRBJ1-2,.
CASSPPGGVQPQHF,TRBV25-1,TRBJ1-5,.
CASSSFPGQGYQPQHF,TRBV27,TRBJ1-5,.
CATSRALPNTEAFF,TRBV15,TRBJ1-1,.
CASSDNPGIYNSPLHF,TRBV6-1,TRBJ1-6,.
CASSVRTTGSSYNEQFF,TRBV5-1,TRBJ2-1,few
CASSQVDRDFGGNTIYF,TRBV14,TRBJ1-3,.
CASSRRRSSGLSYEQYF,TRBV4-3,.,.
CASSQDRLAGAALKDTQYF,TRBV14,TRBJ2-3,.
CASDSSGLNITYEQYF,TRBV4-1,.,.
CASSQGTSGYYEQYF,TRBV4-1,TRBJ2-7,.
CASSLAGQNTEAFF,TRBV7-2,TRBJ1-1,.
CASILYSGLEEEANYGYTF,TRBV2,TRBJ1-2,.
CASSGGQGRSSYEQYF,TRBV25-1,TRBJ2-7,.
CSVEVFGGGITYEQYF,TRBV29-1,TRBJ2-7,once
CASSQGRDSSTDTQYF,TRBV4-1,TRBJ2-3,.
CASSPPGGTSGADTQYF,TRBV9,TRBJ2-3,.
CASSQRTGESYEQYF,TRBV4-1,TRBJ2-7,once
CSVVRGGRETQYF,TRBV29-1,TRBJ2-5,.
CASSDSRPGTGSSNQPQHF,TRBV6-4,TRBJ1-5,.
CASSLGASGGARDTQYF,TRBV7-8,TRBJ2-3,.
CASCRGSGNTIYF,TRBV28,TRBJ1-3,.
CASSLRDRINYGYTF,TRBV12-5,TRBJ1-2,once
CASSASGPRQETQYF,TRBV6-5,TRBJ2-5,few
CASSPQPRQGLAKNIQYF,TRBV14,TRBJ2-4,.
CASSQVRPGQAVTGANVLTF,TRBV14,TRBJ2-6,.
CASRGSLNYGYTF,TRBV19,TRBJ1-2,.